One T cell receptor (beta chain) is described in this entry. The antigen is undetermined. Libraries were prepared by immunoSEQ multiplex PCR; TCRdb keeps only in-frame clonotypes and omits some of them. The sample yields 350,000 to 450,000 clones, approximately 90% seen once. This record belongs to a study of Ad26.COV2.S vaccination and SARS-CoV-2 variants. In the study overall: Ad26.COV2.S, an intramuscular injection, was given once or twice 56 days apart.

The CDR3 has 14 amino acids. Trimming took off 1 base at V and 7 bases at J, with 13 bases between the two ends. Germline lookup yields CDR1 SEHNR and CDR2 FQNEAQ (reference sequence). Sample treatment: 15 to 20 received Ad26.COV2.S at low or high dose, single or two shots; roughly five received placebo; per-sample allocation not given. Samples were taken on day 63 after the first vaccine or placebo injection. Overall study results and limits: Researchers cautioned that TCR breadth and depth analyses may have underestimated total T cell responses.

V gene TRBV7-9 combines with J gene TRBJ1-1, with a tentative D call TRBD1 (5 bases). The clonotype comes from a person aged 18-60 years who received the Ad26.COV2.S COVID-19 vaccine or a placebo. The specimen comprised peripheral blood, sampled in a trial of Ad26.COV2.S vaccine versus placebo. DNA for the CDR3: TGTGCCAGCAGCTTAGGTCCAGGGCGAGGTGAAGCTTTCTTT. Protein sequence: CASSLGPGRGEAFF.